The clone carrying this T cell receptor (beta chain) has just a few counts. What it recognizes is unknown. This entry belongs to a study of T cells in localized non-small cell lung cancer. Using immunoSEQ multiplex PCR, the repertoire was profiled, and TCRdb retains in-frame clones only, with some absent. The table records approximately 54,000 clones, about 85% of them present only once. Findings and caveats of the study: Uninvolved adjacent lung had more T cell clonality than any other tissue, topping tumor.

The CDR3 runs to 14 residues. The V and J ends lost 6 bases and 2 bases respectively, with 13 bases between them. Germline CDR1 and CDR2: MNHNS and SASEGT. The source is a female donor over 55 with stage II squamous cell lung carcinoma. The chain couples TRBV6-1 to TRBJ1-2; D ambiguous. The specimen was peripheral blood, collected before any cancer treatment. CDR3 DNA: TGTGCCAGCAGCTGGACTGGGCCAAACTATGGCTACACCTTC. Its protein product is CASSWTGPNYGYTF.